This T cell receptor beta chain was sequenced during a study of blood T cells in healthy people across ages (dated by TCRdb to 2015 to 2017). Notes on the research overall: In model experiments, template switching captured about one uniquely barcoded TCR beta cDNA molecule for every two T cells. Using deep sequencing normalized with unique cDNA molecular identifiers, the study measured how TCR beta repertoire diversity changes with age. Donors were grouped into four age groups: young (average roughly 17 years), middle-aged (39), aged (about 60) and long-lived (roughly 80). To avoid experimental bias, donors of different ages were distributed randomly across sequencing lanes. Using the same blood draw, the study looked at two additional independent replicas of 1 million unique cDNA reads for two donors, one aged 18 to 30 and the other aged 80 or older.

About this clonotype itself: Its antigen remains unidentified. No qualities accompany the bases; no much larger clone lies one base away.

Cut back by 6 bases and 8 bases, the V and J ends lie 14 bases apart. Including the terminal cysteine and phenylalanine, the CDR3 comprises 13 residues. The read is trimmed to its CDR3 DNA, 39 bases read in frame from base 1. CDR1 SGHTA and CDR2 FQGNSA were looked up in the germline V gene. Receptors were amplified or captured by 5' RACE. Reads for this sample came from an Illumina HiSeq 2500. A second PCR of about 7 to 12 cycles was run with a J-beta primer mix and a sample-barcoded 5' primer. Each TCR beta cDNA molecule received a unique molecular identifier from a template-switch 5' adaptor carrying 12 random nucleotides. Each sample yielded at least 3 million CDR3-containing paired-end reads. The Mint cDNA synthesis kit, primed by a TRBC-specific oligonucleotide, was used to synthesize first-strand cDNA from all RNA. Following uracil-DNA glycosylase treatment, all cDNA underwent a first 18-cycle PCR with the universal primers M1SS and BC2_uni_R. In the source study's methods: Normalization of each sample was performed by random selection of 1 million high-quality reads, each carrying a distinct molecular identifier. Instead of being binned into consensus sequences, reads with shared molecular identifiers were discarded. MiTCR, with a Q25 quality threshold and the strictest error-elimination algorithm, was used for CDR3 identification, clonotype clustering and error correction. A nonparametric unseen species model using Euler transformation provided a lower-bound estimate of total TCR beta diversity. Using fastp trimming at Q25 and MiXCR clonotype assembly, TCRdb reanalyzed the public sequencing data and kept in-frame beta chains. Here each entry gathers all rows of one CDR3 protein and keeps the most common genes and DNA. These V and J calls originate from TCRdb's pipeline instead of the authors' own analysis. The sample contains some 1.7 million distinct CDR3 sequences, about 28% of them found a single time. Approximately 7.7% of the sample comes from the top ten.

Donors were a few dozen systemically healthy Caucasian individuals from Russia aged roughly 6 to 100 years. Around 10 milliliters of peripheral blood were collected from each donor into EDTA-treated Vacutainer tubes. PBMCs were isolated by Ficoll-Paque density-gradient centrifugation, with at least 6 million obtained per sample. Trizol reagent was used to extract total RNA from PBMCs, with at least 6 micrograms per sample. The percentages of naive CD45RAhigh/CD27high T cells were determined by flow cytometry on a PBMC aliquot from every donor. The paper's findings and limits, for the study overall: Total diversity estimates from one million sequenced T cells were considered lower bounds and underestimates. The percentage of naive T cells measured by flow cytometry correlated strongly with observed TCR beta diversity. Compared with the aged group, more naive CD4+ T cells, fewer expanded clones and increased TCR diversity were shown by the long-lived group, suggesting age selection. Because the CMV infection status of the donors was unknown, age-related changes in expanded clonotypes may potentially have been confounded. Bulk unsorted PBMC profiling prevented conclusive comparison of naive and antigen-experienced compartments. As age increased, observed TCR beta diversity per million T cells dropped in a roughly linear way, and a significant reduction was already evident by age about 40.

Sample: blood. The receptor comes from a woman in her twenties or thirties in good health. Recombination connected TRBV7-2 to TRBJ2-1, with TRBD2 tentatively as D gene (6 bases match). The bases are TGTGCCAGCAGTCCCTCTTGGGGGGATGAGCAGTTCTTC. Translated, this is CASSPSWGDEQFF.